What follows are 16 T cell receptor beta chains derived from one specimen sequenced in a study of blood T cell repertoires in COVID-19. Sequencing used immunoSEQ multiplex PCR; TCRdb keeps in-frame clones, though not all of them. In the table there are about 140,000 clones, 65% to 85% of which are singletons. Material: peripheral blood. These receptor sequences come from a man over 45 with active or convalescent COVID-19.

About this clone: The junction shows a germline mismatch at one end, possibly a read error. The CDR3 loop reads CATAHQTTNPGELFF. The CDR3 nucleotides read TGTGCCACCGCCCACCAGACAACGAACCCCGGGGAGCTGTTTTTT. The V gene is TRBV7-6, the J gene TRBJ2-2, with D hard to call. Germline V gene sequence: CDR1 SGHVS, CDR2 FNYEAQ. The CDR3 totals 15 residues.

The CDR3 DNA sequence: TGTGCCAGCAGCCCCCCCCGGTCAGGGTACGAGCAGTACTTC. It is translated as CASSPPRSGYEQYF. This chain links TRBV4-2 with TRBJ2-7, with D possibly being TRBD1 (5 bases). CDR1 is LGHNA, CDR2 YNFKEQ, per germline. The length of the CDR3 is 14 residues. The V gene lost 4 bases and the J gene lost 4 bases, with 14 bases spanning the gap.

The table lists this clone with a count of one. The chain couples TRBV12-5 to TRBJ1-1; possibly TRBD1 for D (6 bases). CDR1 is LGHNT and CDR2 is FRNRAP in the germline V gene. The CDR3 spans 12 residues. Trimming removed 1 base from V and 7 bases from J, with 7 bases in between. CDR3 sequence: CASGLATGEAFF. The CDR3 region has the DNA TGTGCTAGTGGTTTGGCGACAGGTGAAGCTTTCTTT.

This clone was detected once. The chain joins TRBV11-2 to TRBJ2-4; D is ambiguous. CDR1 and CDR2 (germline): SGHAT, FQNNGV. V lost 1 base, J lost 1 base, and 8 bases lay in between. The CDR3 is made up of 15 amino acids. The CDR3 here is CASSLGAGAKNIQYF. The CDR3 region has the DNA TGTGCCAGCAGCTTAGGGGCTGGGGCCAAAAACATTCAGTACTTC.

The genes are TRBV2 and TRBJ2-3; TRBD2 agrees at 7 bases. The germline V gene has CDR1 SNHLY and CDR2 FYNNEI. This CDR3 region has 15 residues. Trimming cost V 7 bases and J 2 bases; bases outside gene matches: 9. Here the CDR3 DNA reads TGTGCCAGCATGGGCGGGAGCGGGGTCACAGATACGCAGTATTTT. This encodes CASMGGSGVTDTQYF.

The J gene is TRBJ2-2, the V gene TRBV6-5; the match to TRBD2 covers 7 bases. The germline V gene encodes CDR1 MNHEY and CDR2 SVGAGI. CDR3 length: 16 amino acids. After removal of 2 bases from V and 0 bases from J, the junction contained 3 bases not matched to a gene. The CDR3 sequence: CASSYRAGTNTGELFF. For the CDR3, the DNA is TGTGCCAGCAGTTACCGAGCGGGAACGAACACCGGGGAGCTGTTTTTT.

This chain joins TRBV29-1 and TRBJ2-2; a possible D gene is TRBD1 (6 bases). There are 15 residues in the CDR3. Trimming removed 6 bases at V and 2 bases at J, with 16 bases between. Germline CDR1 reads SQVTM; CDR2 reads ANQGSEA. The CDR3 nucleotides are TGCAGCGTCACCTCCCGGGACACAAACACCGGGGAGCTGTTTTTT. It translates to CSVTSRDTNTGELFF.

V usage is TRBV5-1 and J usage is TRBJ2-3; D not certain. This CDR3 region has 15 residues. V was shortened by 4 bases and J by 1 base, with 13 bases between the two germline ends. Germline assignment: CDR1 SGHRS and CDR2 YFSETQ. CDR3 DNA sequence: TGCGCCAGCAGCCTCGAGGCGGCTGGCACAGATACGCAGTATTTT. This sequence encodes CASSLEAAGTDTQYF.

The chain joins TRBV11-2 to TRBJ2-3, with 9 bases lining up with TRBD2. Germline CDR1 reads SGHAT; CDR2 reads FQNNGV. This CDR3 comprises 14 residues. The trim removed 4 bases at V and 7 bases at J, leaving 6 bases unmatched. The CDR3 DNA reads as TGTGCCAGCAGCTCTAGCGGGGCGACCTATACGCAGTATTTT. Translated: CASSSSGATYTQYF.

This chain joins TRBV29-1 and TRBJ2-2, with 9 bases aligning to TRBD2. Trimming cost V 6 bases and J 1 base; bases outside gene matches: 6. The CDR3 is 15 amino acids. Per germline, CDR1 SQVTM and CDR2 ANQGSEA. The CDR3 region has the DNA TGCAGCGTAGTAGCGGGAGTAGGGAACACCGGGGAGCTGTTTTTT. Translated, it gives CSVVAGVGNTGELFF.

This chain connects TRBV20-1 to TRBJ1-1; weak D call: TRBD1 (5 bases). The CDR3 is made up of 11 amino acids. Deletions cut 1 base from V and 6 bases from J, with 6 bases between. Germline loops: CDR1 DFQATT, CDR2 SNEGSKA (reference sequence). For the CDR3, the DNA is TGCAGTGCTAGAGGGGGCGCTGAAGCTTTCTTT. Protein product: CSARGGAEAFF.

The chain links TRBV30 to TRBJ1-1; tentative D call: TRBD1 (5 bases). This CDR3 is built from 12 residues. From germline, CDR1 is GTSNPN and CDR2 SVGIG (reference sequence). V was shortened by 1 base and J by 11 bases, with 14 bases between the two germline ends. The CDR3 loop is CAWSGRGRDAFF. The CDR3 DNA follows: TGTGCCTGGAGTGGGAGGGGAAGGGACGCTTTCTTT.

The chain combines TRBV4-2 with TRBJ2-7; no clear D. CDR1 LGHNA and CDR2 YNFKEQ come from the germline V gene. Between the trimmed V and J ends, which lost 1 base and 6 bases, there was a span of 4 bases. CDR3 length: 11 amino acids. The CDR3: CASSQVGEQYF. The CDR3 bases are TGTGCCAGCAGCCAAGTCGGCGAGCAGTACTTC.

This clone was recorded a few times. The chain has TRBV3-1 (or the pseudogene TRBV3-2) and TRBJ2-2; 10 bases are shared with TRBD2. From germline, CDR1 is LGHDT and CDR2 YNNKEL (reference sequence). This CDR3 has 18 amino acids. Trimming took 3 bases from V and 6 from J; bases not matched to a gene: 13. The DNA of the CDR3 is TGTGCCAGCAGCCACACGATATTTTCTAGCGGGAGTCCCGGGGAGCTGTTTTTT. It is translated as CASSHTIFSSGSPGELFF.

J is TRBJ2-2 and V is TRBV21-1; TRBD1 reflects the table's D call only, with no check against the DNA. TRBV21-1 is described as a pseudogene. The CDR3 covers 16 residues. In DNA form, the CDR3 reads TGTGCCAGCAGCAAAGTCCCCAGGGCTCACACCGGGGAGCTGTTTTTT. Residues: CASSKVPRAHTGELFF.

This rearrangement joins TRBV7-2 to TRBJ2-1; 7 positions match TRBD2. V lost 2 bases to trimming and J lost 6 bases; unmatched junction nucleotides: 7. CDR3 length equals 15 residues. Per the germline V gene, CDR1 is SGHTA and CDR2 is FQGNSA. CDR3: CASSLLRVAGNEQFF. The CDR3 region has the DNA TGTGCCAGCAGCTTATTGAGGGTAGCGGGCAATGAGCAGTTCTTC.